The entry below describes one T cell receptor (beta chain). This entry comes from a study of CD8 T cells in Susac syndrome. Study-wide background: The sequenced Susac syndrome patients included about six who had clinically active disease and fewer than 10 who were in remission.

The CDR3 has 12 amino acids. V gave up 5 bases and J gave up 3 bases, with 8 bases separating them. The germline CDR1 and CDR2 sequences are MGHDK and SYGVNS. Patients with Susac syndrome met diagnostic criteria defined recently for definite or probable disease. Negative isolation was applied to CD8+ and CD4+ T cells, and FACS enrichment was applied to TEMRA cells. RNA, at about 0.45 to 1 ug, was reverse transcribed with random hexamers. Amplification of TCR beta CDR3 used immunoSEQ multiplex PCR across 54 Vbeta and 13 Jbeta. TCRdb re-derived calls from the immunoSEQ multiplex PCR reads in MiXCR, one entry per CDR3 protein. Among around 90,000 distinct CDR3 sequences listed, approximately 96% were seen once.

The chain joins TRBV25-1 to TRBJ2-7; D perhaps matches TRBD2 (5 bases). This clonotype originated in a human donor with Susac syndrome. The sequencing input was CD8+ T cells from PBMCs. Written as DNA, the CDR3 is TGTGCCAGCAGTCCCGGGATCTACGAGCAGTACTTC. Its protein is CASSPGIYEQYF.